Listed here are 25 T cell receptor beta chains from one sample, sequenced in a study of blood T cell repertoires in COVID-19 (dated by TCRdb to about 2020). Receptor libraries were prepared by the immunoSEQ multiplex PCR assay. The clones in this table, taken by TCRdb from immuneACCESS, are in-frame only. Not every clone is retained; where verified, under half of the shortfall comes from an unresolved V gene, and the cause of the rest is unknown. This sample comprises over 40,000 clones, 83% of them detected only once. The leading ten clones occupy 15% to 20% of the sample. The sequenced sample consisted of peripheral blood. The receptors originated from a middle-aged man with acute or convalescent COVID-19.

This clone has a handful of counts. This sequence joins TRBV3-1 (or the pseudogene TRBV3-2) and TRBJ1-2; D might be TRBD1 (5 bases). Germline CDR1 and CDR2: LGHDT and YNNKEL (reference sequence). V shed 3 bases and J shed 8 bases, with 13 bases lying between them. The CDR3 covers 13 residues. The CDR3 coding sequence is TGTGCCAGCAGCCAGCAGGGAAATGACGGCTACACCTTC. It encodes CASSQQGNDGYTF.

The rearrangement links TRBV24-1 to TRBJ2-3, with TRBD1 as a possible D gene (6 bases). This CDR3 contains 14 residues. The germline CDR1 and CDR2 sequences are KGHDR and SFDVKD. V lost 3 bases and J 4 bases, leaving 10 bases between the germline ends. The CDR3 region has the DNA TGTGCCACCAGTGATCCAGGGGTAGCAGATACGCAGTATTTT. Translating gives CATSDPGVADTQYF.

The CDR3 here is CATSSGNQPQHF. The CDR3 nucleotides read TGTGCCACCAGCAGCGGGAATCAGCCCCAGCATTTT. The chain carries TRBV15 and TRBJ1-5, with D unresolved. CDR3 size: 12 residues. Germline-derived CDR1 and CDR2 are LNHNV and YYDKDF (reference sequence). V lost 3 bases and J lost 4, with 4 bases in between.

This clone was found a few times. The rearrangement links TRBV2 to TRBJ1-5, with unresolved D. The ends were cut back, 5 bases at V and 4 bases at J, with 9 bases in the middle. Per germline, CDR1 SNHLY and CDR2 FYNNEI. The CDR3 spans 13 residues. This CDR3 reads CASSLGYNQPQHF. DNA of the CDR3: TGTGCCAGCAGTCTAGGATATAATCAGCCCCAGCATTTT.

This sequence joins TRBV19 and TRBJ2-5; 7 bases agree with TRBD2. The V and J ends lost 6 bases and 4 bases, in that order; junction bases with no gene match: 11. CDR3 size: 15 residues. Germline CDR1 and CDR2: LNHDA and SQIVND (reference sequence). The CDR3 nucleotides read TGTGCCAGTAGCGACCGGTGGGAGGGCGCAGAGACCCAGTACTTC. Protein product: CASSDRWEGAETQYF.

The rearrangement joins TRBV27 to TRBJ1-1; D gene uncertain. The CDR3 runs to 14 residues. Germline lookup yields CDR1 MNHEY and CDR2 SMNVEV (reference sequence). V was trimmed by 5 bases and J by 4 bases, leaving 14 bases between them. CDR3 in amino acids: CASSGWRPGTEAFF. CDR3 nucleotides: TGTGCCAGCAGTGGTTGGAGGCCGGGCACTGAAGCTTTCTTT.

This chain links TRBV10-1 with TRBJ2-1; 9 nucleotides agree with TRBD1. V gave up 2 bases and J gave up 8 bases; unmatched junction bases: 7. The CDR3 spans 15 residues. The germline V gene has CDR1 WNHNN and CDR2 SYGVQD (reference sequence). CDR3 loop: CASSEVDRGFDEQFF. The CDR3 DNA reads TGCGCCAGCAGTGAGGTGGACAGGGGTTTTGATGAGCAGTTCTTC.

This clone was observed a single time. The chain combines TRBV5-8 with TRBJ2-7; D is possibly TRBD1 (6 bases). Per germline, CDR1 SGHTS and CDR2 YDEGEE. V shed 2 bases and J shed 6 bases, with 15 bases lying between them. This CDR3 comprises 14 residues. CDR3 nucleotide sequence: TGTGCCAGCAGCTTCACAGGGATCGTAGGCGAGCAGTACGTC. Translated, it gives CASSFTGIVGEQYV.

The J gene is TRBJ1-2, the V gene TRBV27; 8 bases fit TRBD1. The germline V gene encodes CDR1 MNHEY and CDR2 SMNVEV (reference sequence). The CDR3 extends over 16 amino acids. J was trimmed by 6 bases and V by 0 bases; bases with no gene match: 9. In nucleotides, the CDR3 is TGTGCCAGCAGTTTATCGAGACAGGGGATGGGAAATGGCTACACCTTC. It specifies CASSLSRQGMGNGYTF.

This chain links TRBV24-1 with TRBJ1-5; a possible D gene is TRBD1 (5 bases). Germline V gene data show CDR1 as KGHDR and CDR2 as SFDVKD. V dropped 5 bases and J dropped 4 bases, with 11 bases sitting between them. This CDR3 has 14 residues. CDR3 residues: CATSGGVGNQPQHF. The CDR3 region has the DNA TGTGCCACCAGTGGGGGGGTAGGAAATCAGCCCCAGCATTTT.

The chain is built from TRBV3-1 (or the pseudogene TRBV3-2) and TRBJ2-6, with 11 bases aligning to TRBD1. With V trimmed by 7 bases and J by 0 bases, 2 bases remained unmatched. Per germline, CDR1 LGHDT and CDR2 YNNKEL (reference sequence). CDR3 length: 16 residues. In nucleotides, the CDR3 is TGTGCCAGCAAAGGGACAGGGGGCTCTGGGGCCAACGTCCTGACTTTC. This codes for CASKGTGGSGANVLTF.

This clone counts as medium-sized. The chain employs TRBV5-1 and TRBJ2-7; 9 bases map to TRBD1. CDR1 is SGHRS and CDR2 is YFSETQ in the germline V gene. CDR3 length equals 14 residues. The ends lost 3 bases at V and 1 base at J; junction bases unmatched: 2. The CDR3 DNA is TGCGCCAGCAGCTCGGGACAGGGATCCTACGAGCAGTACTTC. This sequence encodes CASSSGQGSYEQYF. The variable domain in full, completed from reference TRBV5-1 and TRBJ2-7, reads KAGVTQTPRYLIKTRGQQVTLSCSPISGHRSVSWYQQTPGQGLQFLFEYFSETQRNKGNFPGRFSGRQFSNSRSEMNVSTLELGDSALYLCASSSGQGSYEQYFGPGTRLTVT.

V and J are TRBV5-1 and TRBJ2-1; 9 bases map to TRBD1. CDR1 SGHRS and CDR2 YFSETQ come from the germline V gene. The CDR3 is 16 amino acids. Trimming took 4 bases from V and 4 from J; bases not matched to a gene: 9. CDR3 coding DNA: TGCGCCAGCAGCGAGACCGGGACAGGGCTTTACAATGAGCAGTTCTTC. Protein: CASSETGTGLYNEQFF.

The chain joins TRBV2 to TRBJ1-1; 12 bases are shared with TRBD1. The CDR3 has 14 amino acids. The ends lost 6 bases at V and 6 bases at J; junction bases unmatched: 5. In germline, CDR1 is SNHLY, CDR2 FYNNEI. DNA for the CDR3: TGTGCCAGCAGGGGGACAGGGGGCATGTCTGAAGCTTTCTTT. Translated, it gives CASRGTGGMSEAFF.

The chain recombines TRBV2 with TRBJ1-2; possible D gene TRBD1, 6 bases. Deletions cut 7 bases from V and 3 bases from J, with 12 bases between. In germline, CDR1 is SNHLY, CDR2 FYNNEI. The CDR3 has 13 amino acids. For the CDR3, the DNA is TGTGCCAGCAAATCAGACAGGTACTATGGCTACACCTTC. This codes for CASKSDRYYGYTF. The complete variable domain, with remaining parts taken from reference TRBV2 and TRBJ1-2, reads EPEVTQTPSHQVTQMGQEVILRCVPISNHLYFYWYRQILGQKVEFLVSFYNNEISEKSEIFDDQFSVERPDGSNFTLKIRSTKLEDSAMYFCASKSDRYYGYTFGSGTRLTVV.

The chain carries TRBV18 and TRBJ1-2; TRBD1 matches 12 bases. CDR1 is KGHSH and CDR2 is LQKENI in the germline V gene. CDR3 length: 17 amino acids. With 2 bases clipped from V and 5 bases from J, the junction kept 9 bases outside the gene matches. Here the CDR3 DNA reads TGTGCCAGCTCACCATATCAGGGGACAGGGGGCGCGTATGGCTACACCTTC. Translating it yields CASSPYQGTGGAYGYTF.

J is TRBJ1-4 and V is TRBV12-3 or TRBV12-4; D is ambiguous. V shed 5 bases and J shed 6 bases, with 10 bases lying between them. This CDR3 comprises 13 residues. CDR3 sequence (DNA): TGTGCCAGCAGTCGACAAACGGATGAAAAACTGTTTTTT. It encodes CASSRQTDEKLFF.

This chain links TRBV10-3 with TRBJ2-7, with 7 bases lining up with TRBD2. With V trimmed by 1 base and J by 1 base, 7 bases remained unmatched. Germline loops: CDR1 ENHRY, CDR2 SYGVKD. The CDR3 is 16 residues long. In DNA form, the CDR3 reads TGTGCCATCAGTGAGTTGTACCAGCGGGGTTCCTACGAGCAGTACTTC. Protein product: CAISELYQRGSYEQYF.

V usage is TRBV4-1 and J usage is TRBJ1-5, with 7 bases fitting TRBD1. Per the germline V gene, CDR1 is MGHRA and CDR2 is YSYEKL. Trimming cost V 2 bases and J 2 bases; bases outside gene matches: 6. This CDR3 has 16 amino acids. The CDR3 loop is CASSQTDRARNQPQHF. For the CDR3, the DNA is TGCGCCAGCAGCCAAACCGACAGGGCTCGCAATCAGCCCCAGCATTTT.

This rearrangement joins TRBV25-1 to TRBJ2-2; 8 positions agree with TRBD1. The CDR3 sequence is 14 residues long. CDR1 is MGHDK and CDR2 is SYGVNS in the germline V gene. With V trimmed by 4 bases and J by 10 bases, 8 bases remained unmatched. The CDR3 DNA follows: TGTGCCAGCAGTGGCAGGGGGCGCCTCTTGGAGCTGTTTTTT. Its protein product is CASSGRGRLLELFF.

The chain links TRBV5-1 to TRBJ2-3; TRBD1 might be the D (5 bases). Deletions cut 4 bases from V and 4 bases from J, with 13 bases between. The CDR3 runs to 14 residues. Per the germline V gene, CDR1 is SGHRS and CDR2 is YFSETQ. The CDR3 sequence: CASSPDTGSDTQYF. CDR3 nucleotides: TGCGCCAGCAGCCCGGACACGGGCTCAGATACGCAGTATTTT. The entire variable domain, with the rest obtained from reference TRBV5-1 and TRBJ2-3, is as follows: KAGVTQTPRYLIKTRGQQVTLSCSPISGHRSVSWYQQTPGQGLQFLFEYFSETQRNKGNFPGRFSGRQFSNSRSEMNVSTLELGDSALYLCASSPDTGSDTQYFGPGTRLTVL.

The rearrangement joins TRBV5-6 to TRBJ2-7; 7 bases line up with TRBD1. The CDR3 runs 15 residues. Losses at the gene ends were 3 bases for V and 0 bases for J; bases not matched to a gene: 6. Germline CDR1 SGHDT, CDR2 YYEEEE. The CDR3 reads CASSYGQASSYEQYF. Written as DNA, the CDR3 is TGTGCCAGCAGCTACGGACAGGCGAGCTCCTACGAGCAGTACTTC.

The chain links TRBV2 to TRBJ1-3; TRBD1 matches at 8 bases. The V gene's germline CDR1 is SNHLY and CDR2 FYNNEI. The CDR3 loop spans 14 amino acids. Trimming removed 5 bases from V and 3 bases from J; junction bases left unmatched: 3. CDR3 nucleotides: TGTGCCAGCAGTACAGGGGGATATGGAAACACCATATATTTT. Residues: CASSTGGYGNTIYF.

The J gene is TRBJ1-1, the V gene TRBV5-8; tentative D call: TRBD1 (6 bases). The germline V gene has CDR1 SGHTS and CDR2 YDEGEE. The V end lost 0 bases, the J end lost 4 bases, and 7 bases lay between the germline ends. The length of the CDR3 is 13 residues. This CDR3 is CASSLGRGTEAFF. The CDR3 nucleotides read TGTGCCAGCAGCTTGGGCAGGGGCACTGAAGCTTTCTTT. The full variable domain, rest sourced from reference TRBV5-8 and TRBJ1-1, is EAGVTQSPTHLIKTRGQQATLRCSPISGHTSVYWYQQALGLGLQFLLWYDEGEERNRGNFPPRFSGRQFPNYSSELNVNALELEDSALYLCASSLGRGTEAFFGQGTRLTVV.

The chain combines TRBV6-5 with TRBJ2-2; D is unresolved. The germline V gene has CDR1 MNHEY and CDR2 SVGAGI. The CDR3 contains 13 residues. V lost 6 bases and J lost 7, with 12 bases in between. The CDR3 bases are TGTGCCAGCAGACTCGTGTATGACGGGGAGCTGTTTTTT. Its protein product is CASRLVYDGELFF.